Only a few counts were recorded for the clone carrying this TCR beta chain. Its antigen is currently unknown. Sequenced with the Oncomine TCR Beta short-read assay was DNA taken from cultured CD4+ T cells. One entry per CDR3 protein results from TCRdb running MiXCR on the PCR reads. Here the sample spans under 15,000 distinct CDR3 sequences, approximately 82% being singletons. The sample comes from a study of vaccination and CD4 T cells after COVID-19. Study context: Convalescent cases consisted of six males and four females, of whom two were Hispanic. Blood was drawn a median 72 days post second dose, range 14 to 241. Study conclusions and caveats: Among reactive clones from convalescent patients, a median approximately 86% appeared only post-vaccination.

Treatment of the sample: roughly ten-day PBMC culture with coronavirus spike peptide pools or control peptides (ViraFEST assay). The ViraFEST method relied on peptide pools to expand antigen-specific T cells, followed by TCR sequencing. CDR1 is SGHTA, CDR2 FQGNSA, per germline. The V gene lost 2 bases and the J gene lost 0 bases, with 9 bases spanning the gap. The CDR3 consists of 15 residues. This TCR was sampled from a human donor who had recovered from COVID-19. Sequenced: CD4+ T cells from blood, cultured in vitro. The chain joins TRBV7-2 to TRBJ2-3; D is unresolved. The CDR3 sequence is CASSLTPLSTDTQYF. CDR3 DNA: TGTGCCAGCAGCTTAACGCCGTTAAGCACAGATACGCAGTATTTT.